A selection of T cell receptor beta chains follows, all from one sample in a study of glioma-infiltrating T cells after dendritic cell vaccination. Some clones are missing from TCRdb's copy, which holds only in-frame ones; the method was immunoSEQ multiplex PCR. The sample records under 100,000 clones, 70% to 90% being singletons. This specimen consisted of blood, obtained before dendritic cell vaccination. These receptors were collected from a human donor with glioblastoma. The CDR3 runs from the conserved cysteine through the conserved F or W. The D gene is left open where the match is weak. The size entry is marked missing in some rows and otherwise reads once, few, many or a size class.

clone_size	v_call	d_call	j_call	cdr3_nt	cdr3_aa
once	TRBV5-1	.	TRBJ2-7	TGCGCCAGCAGCAGAGAGGGGGATACCTACGAGCAGTACTTC	CASSREGDTYEQYF
.	TRBV12-5	.	TRBJ2-1	TGTGCTAGTGGTTCGTACCGGGATCGGGCGTTTGAGCAGTTCTTC	CASGSYRDRAFEQFF
.	TRBV4-2	TRBD2	TRBJ2-7	TGTGCCAGCAGCCAATTCGGGACTAGCGCCTCCTACGAGCAGTACTTC	CASSQFGTSASYEQYF
.	TRBV7-9	TRBD1	TRBJ2-3	TGTGCCAGCAGCTCCACCGAGGGGGCGGATACGCAGTATTTT	CASSSTEGADTQYF
.	TRBV7-7	TRBD2	TRBJ2-1	TGTGCTAGCAGCGATCAGGGGACTAGCGGTTACAATGAGCAGTTCTTC	CASSDQGTSGYNEQFF
once	TRBV5-1	.	TRBJ1-1	TGCGCCAGCAGCCTAGAGGGGAACACTGAAGCTTTCTTT	CASSLEGNTEAFF
.	TRBV2	.	TRBJ1-1	TGTGCCAGCAGTGAAGAGTCTAGGACTGAAGCTTTCTTT	CASSEESRTEAFF
.	TRBV6-1	.	TRBJ1-4	TGTGCCACGTCCCTAGGGGCTGGGGAAAAACTGTTTTTT	CATSLGAGEKLFF
.	TRBV20-1	TRBD1	TRBJ1-2	TGCAGTGCCACGACAGGGGTGGGCTACACCTTC	CSATTGVGYTF
.	TRBV5-1	.	TRBJ1-2	TGCGCCAGCAGCAGGACAGATTCTTATGGCTACACCTTC	CASSRTDSYGYTF
.	TRBV10-3	TRBD1	TRBJ2-7	TGTGCCATCAGTGAGGGACAGGAGAGGAGCGAGCAGTACTTC	CAISEGQERSEQYF
.	TRBV29-1	TRBD1	TRBJ1-3	TGCAGCGTTGATCAGCAGGGGGCTGGAAACACCATATATTTT	CSVDQQGAGNTIYF
.	TRBV27	TRBD1	TRBJ2-5	TGTGCCAGCGCTTACAAAGGAACAGGGGTGATGAGAGAGACCCAGTACTTC	CASAYKGTGVMRETQYF
once	TRBV19	TRBD2	TRBJ2-1	TGTGCCAGTAGTACTCCGGGACTAGCGGAAATCGCCTACAATGAGCAGTTCTTC	CASSTPGLAEIAYNEQFF
.	TRBV4-2	TRBD2	TRBJ2-7	TGTGCCAGCAGCGAAAGCATCGCGGGAGGCTTTCGCGAGCAGTACTTC	CASSESIAGGFREQYF
.	TRBV7-3	TRBD2	TRBJ2-2	TGTGCCAGCACGCTAGCGGGGTCGACCGGGGAGCTGTTTTTT	CASTLAGSTGELFF
.	TRBV5-1	.	TRBJ2-3	TGCGCCAGCAGCCCGGGACAAACAGATACGCAGTATTTT	CASSPGQTDTQYF
.	TRBV4-2	.	TRBJ2-1	TGTGCCAGCAGCCAAAACGGAGACGACAATGAGCAGTTCTTC	CASSQNGDDNEQFF
.	TRBV18	TRBD1	TRBJ2-7	TGTGCCAGCTCACCACGGGACAGCTCCTACGAGCAGTACTTC	CASSPRDSSYEQYF
.	TRBV4-1	.	TRBJ1-5	TGCGCCAGCAGCCAAGATGGCCCTTATAGCAATCAGCCCCAGCATTTT	CASSQDGPYSNQPQHF
.	TRBV29-1	.	TRBJ1-2	TGCAGCGTTGGACAGGAAGCTAACTATGGCTACACCTTC	CSVGQEANYGYTF
.	TRBV7-3	TRBD2	TRBJ2-1	TGTGCCAGCAGCCCCCGCGCGGGAGGGGCTAATGAGCAGTTCTTC	CASSPRAGGANEQFF
.	TRBV29-1	TRBD2	TRBJ2-3	TGCAGCGTTCAGCGGGACTTATCCACAGATACGCAGTATTTT	CSVQRDLSTDTQYF
.	TRBV5-6	TRBD1	TRBJ2-7	TGTGCCAGCAGCACCGGACAGGACAACTACTACGAGCAGTACTTC	CASSTGQDNYYEQYF
.	TRBV4-1	TRBD1	TRBJ1-5	TGCGCCAGCAGCCAAGGCCATACTCGACAGGGAAATCAGCCCCAGCATTTT	CASSQGHTRQGNQPQHF
.	TRBV19	.	TRBJ1-1	TGTGCCAGTAGTAGGAACAGGGTGAACACTGAAGCTTTCTTT	CASSRNRVNTEAFF
.	TRBV2	TRBD1	TRBJ1-6	TGTGCCAGCAGTGCGGACAGGGGGGGAAATAATTCCCCCCTCCACTTT	CASSADRGGNNSPLHF
.	TRBV15	TRBD1	TRBJ2-1	TGTGCCATCAGCAGAGAGGGGACAGGGGGCAATCGGTACTACAATGAGCAGTTCTTC	CAISREGTGGNRYYNEQFF
.	TRBV7-8	.	TRBJ1-4	TGTGCCAGCAGCTTATCCAGAAATGAAAAACTGTTTTTT	CASSLSRNEKLFF
.	TRBV7-8	TRBD1	TRBJ2-1	TGTGCCAGCAGCAGACAGGGTATCAATGAGCAGTTCTTC	CASSRQGINEQFF
.	TRBV6-5	.	TRBJ2-5	TGTGCCAGCAGTTACGGCACCAAAGAGACCCAGTACTTC	CASSYGTKETQYF
.	TRBV19	TRBD1	TRBJ1-1	TGTGCCAGTAGACGGGGACAGTTCTACTGGAACACTGAAGCTTTCTTT	CASRRGQFYWNTEAFF
.	TRBV5-1	TRBD2	TRBJ2-1	TGCGCCAGCAGCCCGCCAGGACTAGCGGGAGGGCGGGTGCAGTTCTTC	CASSPPGLAGGRVQFF
.	TRBV28	TRBD1	TRBJ1-2	TGTGCCAGCAGTGCGCCGGGACAGGGGAATGGCTACACCTTC	CASSAPGQGNGYTF
.	TRBV7-9	.	TRBJ1-2	TGTGCCAGCAGCCCGGGGCGCGGGACCGAGGAGAAGGGTGGCTACACCTTC	CASSPGRGTEEKGGYTF
.	TRBV28	.	TRBJ1-2	TGTGCCAGCAGTTTGTCGGGGTCCAAGGGCTATGGCTACACCTTC	CASSLSGSKGYGYTF
.	TRBV7-8	.	TRBJ2-7	TGTGCCAGCGGTGGGACACTACAACTAGACGAGCAGTACTTC	CASGGTLQLDEQYF
.	TRBV19	.	TRBJ1-3	TGTGCCAGTCGGTACGCCGGACAGAGGGGAAACACCATATATTTT	CASRYAGQRGNTIYF
.	TRBV5-1	TRBD1	TRBJ2-5	TGCGCCAGCAGCTGGGGACAGGGGGCCCAAGAGACCCAGTACTTC	CASSWGQGAQETQYF
.	TRBV28	TRBD1	TRBJ1-4	TGTGCCAGCAGTATGGTTGGACAGGGGGGTAATGAAAAACTGTTTTTT	CASSMVGQGGNEKLFF
.	TRBV7-6	TRBD1	TRBJ2-7	TGTGCCAGCACCAGGACAGGGAATCTTTACGAGCAGTACTTC	CASTRTGNLYEQYF
once	TRBV6-5	TRBD2	TRBJ2-1	TGTGCCAGCAGTTCCCCGGGACTAGCGGGCAATGAGCAGTTCTTC	CASSSPGLAGNEQFF
.	TRBV5-1	TRBD1	TRBJ1-3	TGCGCCAGCAGCTTACAGGGGATTGCTGGAAACACCATATATTTT	CASSLQGIAGNTIYF
.	TRBV6-5	TRBD1	TRBJ2-2	TGTGCCAGCAGTTACTCCCAGGGGGCAACCGGGGAGCTGTTTTTT	CASSYSQGATGELFF
.	TRBV5-4	TRBD1	TRBJ2-5	TGTGCCAGCAGCCCGTCTCCGGGACAGGACCAAGAGACCCAGTACTTC	CASSPSPGQDQETQYF
.	TRBV6-6	TRBD1	TRBJ1-1	TGTGCCAGCAGCCCAGGGGGCTTAGATACTGAAGCTTTCTTT	CASSPGGLDTEAFF
.	TRBV2	TRBD1	TRBJ2-7	TGTGCCAGCAGTAGGACAGGGAATGAGTTCATAGGCTACGAGCAGTACTTC	CASSRTGNEFIGYEQYF
.	TRBV7-9	.	TRBJ2-1	TGTGCCAGCAGCCGGGACTTGGAGAATGAGCAGTTCTTC	CASSRDLENEQFF
few	TRBV19	TRBD2	TRBJ2-5	TGTGCCAGTAGTATTAGTCTGGCGGGGGGCGGGGAGACCCAGTACTTC	CASSISLAGGGETQYF
.	TRBV10-2	.	TRBJ2-2	TGCGCCAGCAGGACTTCGAACACCGGGGAGCTGTTTTTT	CASRTSNTGELFF
.	TRBV13	TRBD1	TRBJ1-6	TGTGCCAGCAGCTTCCAGGGGGCGAACAATTCACCCCTCCACTTT	CASSFQGANNSPLHF
.	TRBV2	TRBD1	TRBJ2-3	TGTGCCAGCAGTGAAAGGCAGGGGGCGGATACGCAGTATTTT	CASSERQGADTQYF